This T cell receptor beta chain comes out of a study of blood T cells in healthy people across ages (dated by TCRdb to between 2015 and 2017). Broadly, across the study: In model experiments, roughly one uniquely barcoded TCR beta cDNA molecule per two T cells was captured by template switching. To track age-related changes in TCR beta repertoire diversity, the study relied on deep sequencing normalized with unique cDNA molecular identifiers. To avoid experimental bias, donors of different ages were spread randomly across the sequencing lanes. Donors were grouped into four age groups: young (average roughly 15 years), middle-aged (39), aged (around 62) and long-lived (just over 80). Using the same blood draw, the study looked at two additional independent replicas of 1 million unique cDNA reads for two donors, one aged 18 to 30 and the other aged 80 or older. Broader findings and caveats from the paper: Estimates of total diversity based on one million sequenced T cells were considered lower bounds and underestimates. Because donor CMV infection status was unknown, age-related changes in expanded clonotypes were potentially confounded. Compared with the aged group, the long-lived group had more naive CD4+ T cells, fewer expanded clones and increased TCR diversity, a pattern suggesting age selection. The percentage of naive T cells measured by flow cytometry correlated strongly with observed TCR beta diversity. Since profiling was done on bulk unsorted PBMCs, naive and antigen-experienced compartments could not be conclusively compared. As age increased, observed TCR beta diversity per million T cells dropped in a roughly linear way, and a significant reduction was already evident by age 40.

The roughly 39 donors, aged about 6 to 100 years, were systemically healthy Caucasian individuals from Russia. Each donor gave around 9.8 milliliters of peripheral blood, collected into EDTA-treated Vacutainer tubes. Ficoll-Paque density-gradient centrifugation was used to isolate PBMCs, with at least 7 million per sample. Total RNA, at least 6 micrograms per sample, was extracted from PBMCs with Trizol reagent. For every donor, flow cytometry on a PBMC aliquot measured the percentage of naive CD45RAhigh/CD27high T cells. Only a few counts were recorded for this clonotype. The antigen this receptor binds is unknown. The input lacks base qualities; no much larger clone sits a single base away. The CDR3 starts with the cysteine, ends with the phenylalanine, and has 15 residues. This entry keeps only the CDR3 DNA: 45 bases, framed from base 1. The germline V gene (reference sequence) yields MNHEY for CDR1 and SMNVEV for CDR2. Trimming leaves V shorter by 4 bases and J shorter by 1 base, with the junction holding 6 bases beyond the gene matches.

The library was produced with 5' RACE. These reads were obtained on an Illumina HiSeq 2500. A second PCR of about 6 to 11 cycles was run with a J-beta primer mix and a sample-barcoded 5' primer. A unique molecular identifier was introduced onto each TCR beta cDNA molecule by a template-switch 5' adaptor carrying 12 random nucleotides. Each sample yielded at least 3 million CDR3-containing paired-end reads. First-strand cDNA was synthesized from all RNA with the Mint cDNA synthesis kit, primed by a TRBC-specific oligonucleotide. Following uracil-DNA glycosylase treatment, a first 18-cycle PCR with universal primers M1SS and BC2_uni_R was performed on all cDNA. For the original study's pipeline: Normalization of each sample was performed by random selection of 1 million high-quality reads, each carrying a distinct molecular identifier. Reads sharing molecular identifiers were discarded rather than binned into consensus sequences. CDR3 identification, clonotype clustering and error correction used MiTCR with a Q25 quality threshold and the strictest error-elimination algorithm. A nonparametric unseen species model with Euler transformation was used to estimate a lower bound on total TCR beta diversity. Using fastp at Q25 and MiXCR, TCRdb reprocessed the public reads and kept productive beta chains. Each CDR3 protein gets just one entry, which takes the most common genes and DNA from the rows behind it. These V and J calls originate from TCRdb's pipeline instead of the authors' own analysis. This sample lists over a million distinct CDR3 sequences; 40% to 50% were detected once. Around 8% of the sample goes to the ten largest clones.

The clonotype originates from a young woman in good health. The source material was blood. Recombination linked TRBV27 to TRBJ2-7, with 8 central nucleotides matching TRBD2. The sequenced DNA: TGTGCCAGCAGTTACACTAGCGGCTTTTCCTACGAGCAGTACTTC. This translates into CASSYTSGFSYEQYF.